This TCR beta chain was observed in a study of blood T cell repertoires in COVID-19. At the level of the study: Researchers got acute and convalescent COVID-19 samples from the United States, Italy and Spain.

In the original workflow: Counts of nucleated cells, estimated from reference gene primer amplification, were obtained. Sequencing used immunoSEQ multiplex PCR; TCRdb keeps in-frame clones, though not all of them. The DNA was the basis for D and trimming; V, J and clone size are from that table. The sample has about 200,000 clones; approximately 88% are singletons. The V segment lost 7 bases and the J segment 7 bases; nucleotides outside the gene matches: 8. CDR1 is MNHEY, CDR2 SVGAGI, per germline. The CDR3 sequence is 15 residues long. V gene TRBV6-5 combines with J gene TRBJ1-6; 9 bases fit TRBD1. The TCR sequence derives from a man aged 35-49 years with acute or convalescent COVID-19. What was sequenced was peripheral blood. CDR3 in amino acids: CASIGDRARNSPLHF. The CDR3 nucleotides read TGTGCCAGCATTGGGGACAGGGCGAGGAATTCACCCCTCCACTTT.